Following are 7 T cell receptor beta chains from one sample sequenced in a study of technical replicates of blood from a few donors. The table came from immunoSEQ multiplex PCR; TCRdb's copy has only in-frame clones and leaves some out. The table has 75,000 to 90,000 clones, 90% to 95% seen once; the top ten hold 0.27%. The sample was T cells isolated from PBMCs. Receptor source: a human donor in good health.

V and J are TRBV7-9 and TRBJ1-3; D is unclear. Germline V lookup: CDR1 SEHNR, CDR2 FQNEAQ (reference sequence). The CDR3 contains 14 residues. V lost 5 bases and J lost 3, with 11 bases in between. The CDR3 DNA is TGTGCCAGCAGCCTCTATATTCTTGGAAACACCATATATTTT. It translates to CASSLYILGNTIYF.

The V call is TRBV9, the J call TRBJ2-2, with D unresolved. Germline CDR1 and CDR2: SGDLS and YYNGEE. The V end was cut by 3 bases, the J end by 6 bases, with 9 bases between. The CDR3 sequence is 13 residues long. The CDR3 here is CASSATVAGELFF. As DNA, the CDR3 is TGTGCCAGCAGCGCCACAGTCGCCGGGGAGCTGTTTTTT.

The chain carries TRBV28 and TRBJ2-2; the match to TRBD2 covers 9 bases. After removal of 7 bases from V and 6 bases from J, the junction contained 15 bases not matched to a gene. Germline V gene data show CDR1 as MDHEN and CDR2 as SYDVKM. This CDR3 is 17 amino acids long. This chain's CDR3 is CASIARTSVLGAGELFF. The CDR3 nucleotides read TGTGCCAGCATTGCGAGGACTAGCGTTCTCGGGGCCGGGGAGCTGTTTTTT.

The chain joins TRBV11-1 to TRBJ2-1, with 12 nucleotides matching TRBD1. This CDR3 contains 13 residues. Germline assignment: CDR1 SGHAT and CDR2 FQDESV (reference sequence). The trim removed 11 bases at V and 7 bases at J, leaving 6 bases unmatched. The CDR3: CAAGTGGFNEQFF. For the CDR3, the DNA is TGTGCCGCCGGGACAGGGGGCTTTAATGAGCAGTTCTTC.

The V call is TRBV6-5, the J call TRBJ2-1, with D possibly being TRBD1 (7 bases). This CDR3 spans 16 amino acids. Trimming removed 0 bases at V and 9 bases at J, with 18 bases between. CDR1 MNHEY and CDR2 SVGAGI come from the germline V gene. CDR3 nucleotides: TGTGCCAGCAGTTACTCGTTGTACAGGGGAGGAGGTGAGCAGTTCTTC. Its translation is CASSYSLYRGGGEQFF.

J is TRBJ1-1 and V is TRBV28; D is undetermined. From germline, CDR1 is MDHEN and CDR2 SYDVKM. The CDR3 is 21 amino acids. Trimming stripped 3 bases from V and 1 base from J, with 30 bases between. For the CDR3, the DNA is TGTGCCAGCAGTTTTGTTGAGGAACCGGGTAACCTCATGCCTACGAACACTGAAGCTTTCTTT. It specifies CASSFVEEPGNLMPTNTEAFF.

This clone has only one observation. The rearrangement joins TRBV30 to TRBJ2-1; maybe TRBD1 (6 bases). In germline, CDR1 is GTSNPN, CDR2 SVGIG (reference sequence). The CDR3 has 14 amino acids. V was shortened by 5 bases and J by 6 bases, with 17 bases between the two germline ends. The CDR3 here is CAWSSGQSSNEQFF. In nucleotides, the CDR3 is TGTGCCTGGTCTTCGGGACAATCCAGCAATGAGCAGTTCTTC.